Here is one T cell receptor beta chain with its context. No antigen is known for it. The record originates from a study of cytomegalovirus exposure and HLA in healthy donors. Study details: The 110 or so validation repertoires used a platform that matched the one used for the 600 to 700 first-cohort repertoires, as a later analysis reported.

Overall study results and limits: Fewer than 200 TCR beta chains were listed as cytomegalovirus-associated.

V was trimmed by 4 bases and J by 7 bases, leaving 11 bases between them. Germline CDR1 reads SGHDT; CDR2 reads YYEEEE. CDR3 length equals 13 residues. Assay used: immunoSEQ multiplex PCR; TCRdb lists only in-frame clones, some missing. The sample has 200,000 to 250,000 clones; roughly 88% are singletons. V and J are TRBV5-6 and TRBJ2-2, with D hard to call. This sequence originates from a woman aged 25 to 39 in good health and CMV-seropositive. Sequenced sample: PBMCs. In nucleotides, the CDR3 is TGTGCCAGCAGCGCCTTTATAGTCGGGGAGCTGTTTTTT. Translating it yields CASSAFIVGELFF.